A single sample gave rise to the 13 T cell receptor beta chains below, sequenced in a study of spatial heterogeneity in lung cancer. Time point reported: sample taken at primary tumor resection. These receptors lack a known antigen. General study results and limits: Tumor mutation count correlated with how many alpha and beta TCRs expanded intratumorally.

TCRdb reanalysed the 5' RACE reads using MiXCR and keeps one entry per CDR3 protein. Here the sample spans 15,000 or so distinct CDR3 sequences, approximately 4.5% being singletons. The source was lung tumor tissue, collected at surgery. The receptors were sampled from a female donor with early-stage non-small cell lung cancer.

This clonotype was seen repeatedly, ten times or more. Because the library targeted alpha chains, this beta chain is an off-target read whose size means little. The chain combines TRBV12-3 or TRBV12-4 with TRBJ1-1, with a weak D call TRBD1 (6 bases). This CDR3 comprises 14 residues. V lost 3 bases and J lost 5, with 13 bases in between. The CDR3 coding sequence is TGTGCCAGCAGTTTCGGGCCCACAGGGACTGAAGCTTTCTTT. Protein product: CASSFGPTGTEAFF.

This clonotype appeared many times. As an off-target read in a library built for alpha chains, this beta chain has a frequency of little significance. This sequence joins TRBV29-1 and TRBJ1-1; D perhaps matches TRBD1 (5 bases). This CDR3 region has 13 residues. The V end lost 4 bases, the J end lost 3 bases, and 12 bases lay between the germline ends. Germline V CDR1 and CDR2: SQVTM, ANQGSEA. CDR3 protein: CSVAGGVDTEAFF. CDR3 in DNA: TGCAGCGTTGCGGGGGGTGTGGACACTGAAGCTTTCTTT. Full variable domain (rest looked up from reference TRBV29-1 and TRBJ1-1): SAVISQKPSRDICQRGTSLTIQCQVDSQVTMMFWYRQQPGQSLTLIATANQGSEATYESGFVIDKFPISRPNLTFSTLTVSNMSPEDSSIYLCSVAGGVDTEAFFGQGTRLTVV.

This clonotype came up many times. This beta chain represents an off-target read in a library built for alpha chains; its size is of limited meaning. The chain couples TRBV3-1 to TRBJ2-7; 11 bases line up with TRBD2. The V gene's germline CDR1 is LGHDT and CDR2 YNNKEL (reference sequence). After removal of 4 bases from V and 9 bases from J, the junction contained 2 bases not matched to a gene. The CDR3 consists of 12 residues. The chain's CDR3 is CASSRGLAAQYF. CDR3 DNA: TGTGCCAGCAGCCGGGGACTAGCGGCGCAGTACTTC.

A note on this clonotype: This beta chain lies outside the target of a library built for alpha chains; its clone size means little. V gene TRBV6-2 or TRBV6-3 combines with J gene TRBJ1-2; 12 bases align to TRBD1. Germline V gene lookup returns CDR1 MNHEY and CDR2 SVGEGT. This CDR3 contains 16 residues. The J segment lost 6 bases and the V segment lost 6 bases, leaving 11 bases of the junction unmatched. CDR3 DNA sequence: TGTGCCAGCAGGAGCTCCGGGACAGGGGGCTTCAATGGCTACACCTTC. Translation: CASRSSGTGGFNGYTF.

This clonotype was recorded many times. With the library built for alpha chains, this beta chain is off target and its frequency is not meaningful. The chain is built from TRBV29-1 and TRBJ1-2, with no clear D. V lost 7 bases, J lost 1 base, and 13 bases lay in between. CDR1 and CDR2 from the germline V gene are SQVTM and ANQGSEA. The CDR3 covers 13 residues. The CDR3 nucleotides read TGCAGCGCCGCGAAGGCCAGTAACTATGGCTACACCTTC. This sequence encodes CSAAKASNYGYTF.

This clonotype was seen ten or more times. Because the library targeted alpha chains, this beta chain is an off-target read whose size means little. The V call is TRBV5-6, the J call TRBJ2-3; D tentatively fits TRBD1 or TRBD2 (6 bases each). Germline V CDR1 and CDR2: SGHDT, YYEEEE. CDR3 size: 13 residues. Between the trimmed V and J ends, which lost 1 base and 9 bases, there was a span of 12 bases. CDR3 amino acids: CASSLWGAGTQYF. The DNA of the CDR3 is TGTGCCAGCAGCTTGTGGGGGGCCGGCACGCAGTATTTT. Looking up the rest from reference TRBV5-6 and TRBJ2-3 gives the full variable domain: DAGVTQSPTHLIKTRGQQVTLRCSPKSGHDTVSWYQQALGQGPQFIFQYYEEEERQRGNFPDRFSGHQFPNYSSELNVNALLLGDSALYLCASSLWGAGTQYFGPGTRLTVL.

In this sample, this clonotype turned up many times. The library was designed around alpha chains, so this beta chain is a stray read whose abundance carries little weight. CDR3 sequence: CASSFEGNTEAFF. The DNA of the CDR3 is TGCGCCAGCAGCTTTGAAGGGAACACTGAAGCTTTCTTT. This chain joins TRBV5-1 and TRBJ1-1, with D unresolved. V shed 2 bases and J shed 1 base, with 6 bases lying between them. The CDR3 length is 13 residues. Germline lookup yields CDR1 SGHRS and CDR2 YFSETQ.

This clonotype came up many times. This beta chain lies outside the target of a library built for alpha chains; its clone size means little. The V call is TRBV20-1, the J call TRBJ1-5; maybe TRBD1 (5 bases). This CDR3 is built from 15 residues. Deletions cut 0 bases from V and 6 bases from J, with 15 bases between. Germline lookup yields CDR1 DFQATT and CDR2 SNEGSKA (reference sequence). CDR3 sequence (DNA): TGCAGTGCTAGAGAATGGGGGATTGGGACTCAGCCCCAGCATTTT. This translates into CSAREWGIGTQPQHF.

Regarding this clonotype: This beta chain is off target for a library built for alpha chains, so its abundance means little. V gene TRBV25-1 combines with J gene TRBJ1-6; D gene ambiguous. Germline CDR1 reads MGHDK; CDR2 reads SYGVNS. V was pared by 6 bases and J by 9 bases, with 15 bases between. The CDR3 length is 14 residues. CDR3 protein: CASSRGPGFSPLHF. The CDR3 DNA follows: TGTGCCAGCAGCCGAGGACCGGGGTTTTCACCCCTCCACTTT.

The sample holds many counts of this clonotype. Because this beta chain is a stray read in a library intended to capture alpha chains, its abundance should not be given much weight. The chain is built from TRBV15 and TRBJ2-3; D possibly corresponds to TRBD2 (6 bases). Germline assignment: CDR1 LNHNV and CDR2 YYDKDF (reference sequence). The V gene lost 0 bases and the J gene lost 4 bases, with 8 bases spanning the gap. This CDR3 is built from 14 residues. The chain's CDR3 is CATSRDRGSDTQYF. As DNA, the CDR3 is TGTGCCACCAGCAGAGATCGGGGGTCAGATACGCAGTATTTT.

This clonotype was recorded many times. This beta chain represents an off-target read in a library built for alpha chains; its size is of limited meaning. V usage is TRBV4-3 and J usage is TRBJ2-1; TRBD2 matches 7 bases. V was pared by 1 base and J by 3 bases, with 6 bases of the junction left unmatched. Germline V gives CDR1 LGHNA, CDR2 YSLEER. There are 16 residues in the CDR3. DNA of the CDR3: TGCGCCAGCAGCCAAGGGCTGGGGGGGGGCTACAATGAGCAGTTCTTC. This encodes CASSQGLGGGYNEQFF.

About this clonotype itself: Being off target in a library aimed at alpha chains, this beta chain has a size of little meaning. This rearrangement joins TRBV24-1 to TRBJ1-1; weak D call: TRBD1 (5 bases). V lost 3 bases and J 9 bases, leaving 10 bases between the germline ends. Germline values: CDR1 KGHDR, CDR2 SFDVKD. This CDR3 comprises 12 residues. The DNA for the CDR3 is TGTGCCACCAGTGATCATGGGGGTAAAGCTTTCTTT. This codes for CATSDHGGKAFF.

This clonotype is labeled medium-sized. Since the library was made to target alpha chains, this beta chain is a stray read and its abundance is not meaningful. This chain uses TRBV4-3 with TRBJ1-1; 8 nucleotides align to TRBD1. This CDR3 region has 15 residues. Germline lookup yields CDR1 LGHNA and CDR2 YSLEER. V lost 0 bases and J lost 4; bases outside the gene matches: 4. Here the CDR3 reads CASSQDGRGRTEAFF. Here the CDR3 DNA reads TGCGCCAGCAGCCAAGATGGCAGGGGGCGCACTGAAGCTTTCTTT.